This T cell receptor beta chain stems from a study of T cell changes during pregnancy in multiple sclerosis. This CDR3 is built from 14 residues. The J segment lost 3 bases and the V segment lost 5 bases, leaving 4 bases of the junction unmatched. The germline gives CDR1 MNHEY, CDR2 SMNVEV (reference sequence). Clones were sequenced by immunoSEQ multiplex PCR, and TCRdb holds only the in-frame ones, with some missing. The sample has some 80,000 clones; approximately 95% are singletons. The TCR sequence derives from a female donor with multiple sclerosis, enrolled in a pregnancy study. The rearrangement uses TRBV27 and TRBJ2-1, with 7 bases matching TRBD2. This specimen was peripheral blood, taken in the first trimester of pregnancy. CDR3 DNA sequence: TGTGCCAGCAGTGTGGGGGGGAGCTACAATGAGCAGTTCTTC. Translating gives CASSVGGSYNEQFF.